This TCR beta chain was identified in a study of human T cells and chemical hapten exposure. Across the whole study: Per-sample TCR yields varied mainly from small pooled library volume differences.

Notes on this clonotype: Its antigen is not identified.

The CDR3 spans 10 residues. Germline lookup yields CDR1 SNHLY and CDR2 FYNNEI. V gave up 3 bases and J gave up 9 bases, with 3 bases separating them. Stated time point: pre-sensitization, week 0. The treatment: therapeutic diphenylcyclopropenone sensitization with weekly scalp DPC. The template was total RNA from unfractionated whole blood. Library construction involved attaching unique molecular identifiers to individual cDNA molecules, which allowed quantitative, reproducible TCR counting. TCRdb ran MiXCR on the RACE reads and lists one entry per CDR3 protein. The table records 350,000 to 450,000 distinct CDR3 sequences, approximately 5.1% of them present only once. Study results and caveats: Patch test score was positively correlated with the counts of PT1 expanded TCRs.

This sequence was found in a woman in her fifties or sixties with alopecia areata. Some clones in this sample may be carry-over from other donors' samples. The sequencing used whole blood, collected in connection with sensitization to the hapten diphenylcyclopropenone (DPC). The gene calls are TRBV2 and TRBJ2-1; D ambiguous. The CDR3 DNA follows: TGTGCCAGCAGTGACGGTGAGCAGTTCTTC. Its translation is CASSDGEQFF.